These 12 T cell receptor beta chains came from one sample sequenced in a study of T cells in Graves' hyperthyroidism and ophthalmopathy. Amplification of TCR beta CDR3 regions used RNA as the template. A set of HTBI primers served as the primers for a first-round RT-PCR of the TCR CDR3. MiXCR, applied by TCRdb to the multiplex PCR reads, yields one record per CDR3 protein. This table has around 600,000 distinct CDR3 sequences, 16% appearing once. Specimen: blood. These receptor sequences come from a woman aged 40-49 years with Graves' ophthalmopathy.

V usage is TRBV19 and J usage is TRBJ1-5; D is perhaps TRBD1 (6 bases). This CDR3 region has 16 residues. Germline lookup yields CDR1 LNHDA and CDR2 SQIVND (reference sequence). The V end lost 10 bases, the J end lost 5 bases, and 24 bases lay between the germline ends. In DNA form, the CDR3 reads TGTGCCAACTCCCAGTGGGGTGACAGGAGTTATCAGCCCCAGCATTTT. It translates to CANSQWGDRSYQPQHF.

The chain links TRBV6-2 or TRBV6-3 to TRBJ1-6; 8 nucleotides match TRBD1. The V gene end was trimmed by 0 bases and the J gene end by 10 bases; junction bases not matched to a gene: 5. CDR3 length equals 15 residues. In germline, CDR1 is MNHEY, CDR2 SVGEGT. The CDR3 region is CASSYSQGARSPLHF. CDR3 in DNA: TGTGCCAGCAGTTACTCTCAGGGGGCAAGATCACCCCTCCACTTT.

This clonotype was observed at least ten times. The chain is built from TRBV5-1 and TRBJ2-3; 9 bases fit TRBD2. Germline V gives CDR1 SGHRS, CDR2 YFSETQ. Unmatched junction bases numbered 9, after V lost 5 bases and J lost 5 bases. CDR3 length: 15 amino acids. CDR3 in DNA: TGCGCCAGCAGATCCCTAGCGGGATTAGAAGATACGCAGTATTTT. Amino acid sequence: CASRSLAGLEDTQYF. Full variable domain (remainder filled in from reference TRBV5-1 and TRBJ2-3): KAGVTQTPRYLIKTRGQQVTLSCSPISGHRSVSWYQQTPGQGLQFLFEYFSETQRNKGNFPGRFSGRQFSNSRSEMNVSTLELGDSALYLCASRSLAGLEDTQYFGPGTRLTVL.

The chain has TRBV12-3 or TRBV12-4 and TRBJ2-6, with D possibly being TRBD1 (5 bases). The ends were cut back, 0 bases at V and 2 bases at J, with 8 bases in the middle. CDR3 length: 16 residues. CDR3 nucleotide sequence: TGTGCCAGCAGTTTAGCGCTAGGGGCTGGGGCCAACGTCCTGACTTTC. Translation: CASSLALGAGANVLTF.

This clonotype showed up many times. The CDR3 protein is CASSPMRRLAGDEQYF. The DNA for the CDR3 is TGTGCCAGCAGTCCCATGCGGCGACTGGCGGGGGACGAGCAGTACTTC. The chain recombines TRBV12-3 or TRBV12-4 with TRBJ2-7, with TRBD2 matching over 7 bases. V shed 5 bases and J 5 bases; nucleotides not matched to a gene: 15. The CDR3 consists of 16 residues.

At least ten counts were recorded for this clonotype. The V gene is TRBV4-1, the J gene TRBJ2-7, with D possibly matching TRBD1 (5 bases). The V gene's germline CDR1 is MGHRA and CDR2 YSYEKL. This CDR3 is 16 amino acids long. The V and J ends lost 1 base and 3 bases respectively, with 16 bases between them. The CDR3 spells CASSQVIRGRGYEQYF. The CDR3 DNA reads TGCGCCAGCAGCCAAGTGATCAGAGGTAGGGGCTACGAGCAGTACTTC.

The CDR3 sequence: CASSQDFGASGWDTQYF. The CDR3 bases are TGTGCCAGCAGCCAAGATTTCGGGGCTAGCGGTTGGGATACGCAGTATTTT. This rearrangement joins TRBV4-2 to TRBJ2-3; TRBD2 aligns across 7 bases. Germline loops: CDR1 LGHNA, CDR2 YNFKEQ. CDR3 length equals 17 residues. The V and J ends lost 0 bases and 6 bases, in that order; junction bases with no gene match: 12.

V is TRBV6-1 and J is TRBJ1-3; TRBD1 agrees at 7 bases. Looked up from germline, CDR1 is MNHNS and CDR2 is SASEGT. The CDR3 is 15 amino acids. Germline trimming cut 6 bases from V and 2 bases from J; bases unmatched to any gene: 7. CDR3 nucleotide sequence: TGTGCCAGCAGGAAGACAGGGAGGCCTGGAAACACCATATATTTT. Amino acid sequence: CASRKTGRPGNTIYF.

This clonotype appeared many times. This chain uses TRBV11-2 with TRBJ1-2; D is uncertain. Trimming removed 1 base from V and 0 bases from J, with 6 bases in between. CDR1 is SGHAT, CDR2 FQNNGV, per germline. The CDR3 totals 14 residues. CDR3 bases: TGTGCCAGCAGCTTAGTGGGGTCTAACTATGGCTACACCTTC. Translated: CASSLVGSNYGYTF.

This chain links TRBV5-1 with TRBJ1-2; possible D gene TRBD1, 6 bases. V lost 1 base and J lost 6, with 13 bases in between. CDR3 length: 14 residues. Per the germline V gene, CDR1 is SGHRS and CDR2 is YFSETQ. CDR3 loop: CASSLLSGADGYTF. CDR3 nucleotide sequence: TGCGCCAGCAGCTTGTTATCAGGGGCGGATGGCTACACCTTC.

This clonotype was seen many times. The rearrangement joins TRBV5-5 to TRBJ1-1, with D unresolved. V lost 2 bases and J 5 bases, leaving 7 bases between the germline ends. There are 12 residues in the CDR3. Germline values: CDR1 SGHKS, CDR2 YYEKEE (reference sequence). Written as DNA, the CDR3 is TGTGCCAGCAGCTTTGAGCGGACTGAAGCTTTCTTT. Translating it yields CASSFERTEAFF. Full variable domain (outside the CDR3, taken from reference TRBV5-5 and TRBJ1-1): DAGVTQSPTHLIKTRGQQVTLRCSPISGHKSVSWYQQVLGQGPQFIFQYYEKEERGRGNFPDRFSARQFPNYSSELNVNALLLGDSALYLCASSFERTEAFFGQGTRLTVV.

The chain joins TRBV7-9 to TRBJ1-4; D unresolved. The germline V gene encodes CDR1 SEHNR and CDR2 FQNEAQ (reference sequence). The CDR3 is 14 residues long. The V end was cut by 9 bases, the J end by 4 bases, with 15 bases between. CDR3 in DNA: TGTGCCAGTGGACCAGGACGGAGTAATGAAAAACTGTTTTTT. It specifies CASGPGRSNEKLFF.